This note documents a single T cell receptor beta chain sequence. Its specificity is unknown. Only in-frame clones appear in the TCRdb table, and some are missing; sequencing was by immunoSEQ multiplex PCR. The sample lists 35,000 to 50,000 clones, about 86% occurring once. This entry belongs to a study of OX40 agonist ivuxolimab in advanced cancers. Whole-study context: Patients' therapy was ivuxolimab, an antibody that acts as an agonist of OX40 (CD134). Dose-escalation cases comprised hepatocellular carcinoma, melanoma, renal cell or head and neck cancer. The eligibility criteria allowed prior anti-PD-1, anti-PD-L1 or anti-CTLA-4 therapy, and approximately 38% had some. Points from the study as a whole: The average count of expanded clones was higher among CD8+ T cells than among CD4+.

The CDR3 has 14 residues. The V end was cut by 3 bases, the J end by 9 bases, with 17 bases between. CDR1 is MDHEN, CDR2 SYDVKM, per germline. Material: CD4+ or CD8+ T cells sorted from blood, obtained in a trial of the OX40 agonist ivuxolimab. This chain links TRBV28 with TRBJ1-2, with D perhaps matching TRBD1 (5 bases). This receptor was obtained from an adult with an advanced solid tumor such as melanoma, head and neck, liver or kidney cancer. For the CDR3, the DNA is TGTGCCAGCAGTTTTGACACGGGGGGGAATCGCTACACCTTC. This codes for CASSFDTGGNRYTF.